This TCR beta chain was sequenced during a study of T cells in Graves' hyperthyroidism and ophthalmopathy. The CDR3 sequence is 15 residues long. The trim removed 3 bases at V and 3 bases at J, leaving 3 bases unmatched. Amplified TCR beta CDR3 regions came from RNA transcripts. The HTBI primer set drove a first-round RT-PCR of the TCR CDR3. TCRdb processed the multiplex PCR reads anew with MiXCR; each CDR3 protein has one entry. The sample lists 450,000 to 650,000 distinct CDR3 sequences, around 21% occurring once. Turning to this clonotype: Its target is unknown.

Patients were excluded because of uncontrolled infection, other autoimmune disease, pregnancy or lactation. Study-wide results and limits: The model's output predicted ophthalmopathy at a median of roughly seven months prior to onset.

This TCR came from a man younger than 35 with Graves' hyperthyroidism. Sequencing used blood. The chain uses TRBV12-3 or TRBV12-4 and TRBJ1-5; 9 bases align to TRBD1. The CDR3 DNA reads TGTGCCAGCAGTTTTGACAGGGGGGCCAATCAGCCCCAGCATTTT. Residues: CASSFDRGANQPQHF.